This T cell receptor beta chain is from a study of blood T cell repertoires in COVID-19. Profiling relied on immunoSEQ multiplex PCR, and the TCRdb table lists in-frame clones only, not all of them. The data contain approximately 430,000 clones, roughly 88% of them singletons. Deletions cut 6 bases from V and 1 base from J, with 18 bases between. The CDR3 runs to 16 residues. The germline gives CDR1 SNHLY, CDR2 FYNNEI. The receptor comes from a woman under 40 with active or convalescent COVID-19. This chain links TRBV2 with TRBJ1-1; D is uncertain. The material sequenced was peripheral blood. The CDR3 sequence is CASRESSQTGNTEAFF. The CDR3 coding sequence is TGTGCCAGCAGGGAGAGCTCTCAAACTGGGAACACTGAAGCTTTCTTT. Full variable domain (outside the CDR3, taken from reference TRBV2 and TRBJ1-1): EPEVTQTPSHQVTQMGQEVILRCVPISNHLYFYWYRQILGQKVEFLVSFYNNEISEKSEIFDDQFSVERPDGSNFTLKIRSTKLEDSAMYFCASRESSQTGNTEAFFGQGTRLTVV.